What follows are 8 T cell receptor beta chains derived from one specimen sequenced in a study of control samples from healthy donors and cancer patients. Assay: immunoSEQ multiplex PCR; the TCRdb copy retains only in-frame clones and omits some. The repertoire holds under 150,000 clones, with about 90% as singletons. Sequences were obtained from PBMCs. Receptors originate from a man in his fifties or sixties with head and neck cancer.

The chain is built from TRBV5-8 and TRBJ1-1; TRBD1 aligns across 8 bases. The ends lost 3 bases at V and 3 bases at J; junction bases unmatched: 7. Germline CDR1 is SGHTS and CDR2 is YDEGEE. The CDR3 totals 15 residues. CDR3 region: CASSWGQAGYTEAFF. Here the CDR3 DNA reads TGTGCCAGCAGCTGGGGACAGGCGGGTTACACTGAAGCTTTCTTT.

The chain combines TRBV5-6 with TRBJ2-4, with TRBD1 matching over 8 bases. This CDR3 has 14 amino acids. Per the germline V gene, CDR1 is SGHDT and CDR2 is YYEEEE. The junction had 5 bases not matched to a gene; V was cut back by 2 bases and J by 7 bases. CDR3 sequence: CASSFRGRGNIQYF. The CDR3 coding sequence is TGTGCCAGCAGCTTCAGGGGGCGAGGGAACATTCAGTACTTC. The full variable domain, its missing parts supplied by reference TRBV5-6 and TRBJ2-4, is DAGVTQSPTHLIKTRGQQVTLRCSPKSGHDTVSWYQQALGQGPQFIFQYYEEEERQRGNFPDRFSGHQFPNYSSELNVNALLLGDSALYLCASSFRGRGNIQYFGAGTRLSVL.

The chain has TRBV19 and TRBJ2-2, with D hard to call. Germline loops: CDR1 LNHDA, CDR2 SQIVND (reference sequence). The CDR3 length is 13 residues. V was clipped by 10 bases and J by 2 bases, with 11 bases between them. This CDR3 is CATADPNTGELFF. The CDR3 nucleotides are TGTGCCACCGCAGACCCAAACACCGGGGAGCTGTTTTTT. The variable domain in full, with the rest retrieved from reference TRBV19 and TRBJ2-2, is DGGITQSPKYLFRKEGQNVTLSCEQNLNHDAMYWYRQDPGQGLRLIYYSQIVNDFQKGDIAEGYSVSREKKESFPLTVTSAQKNPTAFYLCATADPNTGELFFGEGSRLTVL.

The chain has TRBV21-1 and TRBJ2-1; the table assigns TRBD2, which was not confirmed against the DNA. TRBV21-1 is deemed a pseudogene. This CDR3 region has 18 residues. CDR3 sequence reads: CASFKDFSGGRSYNEQFF. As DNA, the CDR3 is TGTGCCAGCTTTAAGGATTTTTCGGGCGGGAGATCGTACAATGAGCAGTTCTTC.

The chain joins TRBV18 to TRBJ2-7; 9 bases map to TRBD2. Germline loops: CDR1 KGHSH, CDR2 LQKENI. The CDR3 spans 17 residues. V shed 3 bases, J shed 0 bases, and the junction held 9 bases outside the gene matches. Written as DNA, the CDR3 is TGTGCCAGCTCACCCAAAGGGACTAGCCCGGTCTCCTACGAGCAGTACTTC. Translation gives CASSPKGTSPVSYEQYF.

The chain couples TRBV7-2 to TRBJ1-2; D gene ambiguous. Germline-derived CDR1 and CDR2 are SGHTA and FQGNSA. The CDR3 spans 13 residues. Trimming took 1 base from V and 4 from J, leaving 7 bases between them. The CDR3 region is CASSLEAAYGYTF. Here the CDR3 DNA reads TGTGCCAGCAGCTTAGAGGCGGCCTATGGCTACACCTTC.

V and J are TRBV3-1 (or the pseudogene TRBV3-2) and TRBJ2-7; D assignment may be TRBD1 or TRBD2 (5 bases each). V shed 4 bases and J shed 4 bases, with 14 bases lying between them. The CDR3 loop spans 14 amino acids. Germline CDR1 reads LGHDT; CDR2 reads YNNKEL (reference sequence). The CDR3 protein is CASSLPGHQYEQYF. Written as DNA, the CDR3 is TGTGCCAGCAGCCTCCCGGGGCATCAGTACGAGCAGTACTTC.

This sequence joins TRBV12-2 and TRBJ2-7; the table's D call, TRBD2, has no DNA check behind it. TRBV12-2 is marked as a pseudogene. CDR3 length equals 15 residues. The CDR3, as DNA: TGTGCAAGTCGCTTTTTACGGGAACCCCCCTACGAGCAGTACTTC. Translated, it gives CASRFLREPPYEQYF.